A single T cell receptor (beta chain) is shown here with its context. This sample is part of a study of cytomegalovirus exposure and HLA in healthy donors. PCR involved 60 Vbeta and 13 Jbeta primers. Profiled with immunoSEQ multiplex PCR; TCRdb holds only in-frame clones, not every one. Of roughly 200,000 clones in the sample, 65% to 80% were seen once. This CDR3 comprises 17 residues. V was clipped by 1 base and J by 2 bases; unmatched bases: 9. Germline CDR1 is SGHTA and CDR2 is FQGNSA. This clonotype was obtained from a woman in her thirties in good health and CMV-seropositive. The chain couples TRBV7-2 to TRBJ2-5, with 8 bases matching TRBD2. The specimen was PBMCs. In nucleotides, the CDR3 is TGTGCCAGCAGCTTAGGGGTGGGTAGCGGGGTTCAAGAGACCCAGTACTTC. It specifies CASSLGVGSGVQETQYF. Full variable domain (outside the CDR3, taken from reference TRBV7-2 and TRBJ2-5): GAGVSQSPSNKVTEKGKDVELRCDPISGHTALYWYRQSLGQGLEFLIYFQGNSAPDKSGLPSDRFSAERTGGSVSTLTIQRTQQEDSAVYLCASSLGVGSGVQETQYFGPGTRLLVL.